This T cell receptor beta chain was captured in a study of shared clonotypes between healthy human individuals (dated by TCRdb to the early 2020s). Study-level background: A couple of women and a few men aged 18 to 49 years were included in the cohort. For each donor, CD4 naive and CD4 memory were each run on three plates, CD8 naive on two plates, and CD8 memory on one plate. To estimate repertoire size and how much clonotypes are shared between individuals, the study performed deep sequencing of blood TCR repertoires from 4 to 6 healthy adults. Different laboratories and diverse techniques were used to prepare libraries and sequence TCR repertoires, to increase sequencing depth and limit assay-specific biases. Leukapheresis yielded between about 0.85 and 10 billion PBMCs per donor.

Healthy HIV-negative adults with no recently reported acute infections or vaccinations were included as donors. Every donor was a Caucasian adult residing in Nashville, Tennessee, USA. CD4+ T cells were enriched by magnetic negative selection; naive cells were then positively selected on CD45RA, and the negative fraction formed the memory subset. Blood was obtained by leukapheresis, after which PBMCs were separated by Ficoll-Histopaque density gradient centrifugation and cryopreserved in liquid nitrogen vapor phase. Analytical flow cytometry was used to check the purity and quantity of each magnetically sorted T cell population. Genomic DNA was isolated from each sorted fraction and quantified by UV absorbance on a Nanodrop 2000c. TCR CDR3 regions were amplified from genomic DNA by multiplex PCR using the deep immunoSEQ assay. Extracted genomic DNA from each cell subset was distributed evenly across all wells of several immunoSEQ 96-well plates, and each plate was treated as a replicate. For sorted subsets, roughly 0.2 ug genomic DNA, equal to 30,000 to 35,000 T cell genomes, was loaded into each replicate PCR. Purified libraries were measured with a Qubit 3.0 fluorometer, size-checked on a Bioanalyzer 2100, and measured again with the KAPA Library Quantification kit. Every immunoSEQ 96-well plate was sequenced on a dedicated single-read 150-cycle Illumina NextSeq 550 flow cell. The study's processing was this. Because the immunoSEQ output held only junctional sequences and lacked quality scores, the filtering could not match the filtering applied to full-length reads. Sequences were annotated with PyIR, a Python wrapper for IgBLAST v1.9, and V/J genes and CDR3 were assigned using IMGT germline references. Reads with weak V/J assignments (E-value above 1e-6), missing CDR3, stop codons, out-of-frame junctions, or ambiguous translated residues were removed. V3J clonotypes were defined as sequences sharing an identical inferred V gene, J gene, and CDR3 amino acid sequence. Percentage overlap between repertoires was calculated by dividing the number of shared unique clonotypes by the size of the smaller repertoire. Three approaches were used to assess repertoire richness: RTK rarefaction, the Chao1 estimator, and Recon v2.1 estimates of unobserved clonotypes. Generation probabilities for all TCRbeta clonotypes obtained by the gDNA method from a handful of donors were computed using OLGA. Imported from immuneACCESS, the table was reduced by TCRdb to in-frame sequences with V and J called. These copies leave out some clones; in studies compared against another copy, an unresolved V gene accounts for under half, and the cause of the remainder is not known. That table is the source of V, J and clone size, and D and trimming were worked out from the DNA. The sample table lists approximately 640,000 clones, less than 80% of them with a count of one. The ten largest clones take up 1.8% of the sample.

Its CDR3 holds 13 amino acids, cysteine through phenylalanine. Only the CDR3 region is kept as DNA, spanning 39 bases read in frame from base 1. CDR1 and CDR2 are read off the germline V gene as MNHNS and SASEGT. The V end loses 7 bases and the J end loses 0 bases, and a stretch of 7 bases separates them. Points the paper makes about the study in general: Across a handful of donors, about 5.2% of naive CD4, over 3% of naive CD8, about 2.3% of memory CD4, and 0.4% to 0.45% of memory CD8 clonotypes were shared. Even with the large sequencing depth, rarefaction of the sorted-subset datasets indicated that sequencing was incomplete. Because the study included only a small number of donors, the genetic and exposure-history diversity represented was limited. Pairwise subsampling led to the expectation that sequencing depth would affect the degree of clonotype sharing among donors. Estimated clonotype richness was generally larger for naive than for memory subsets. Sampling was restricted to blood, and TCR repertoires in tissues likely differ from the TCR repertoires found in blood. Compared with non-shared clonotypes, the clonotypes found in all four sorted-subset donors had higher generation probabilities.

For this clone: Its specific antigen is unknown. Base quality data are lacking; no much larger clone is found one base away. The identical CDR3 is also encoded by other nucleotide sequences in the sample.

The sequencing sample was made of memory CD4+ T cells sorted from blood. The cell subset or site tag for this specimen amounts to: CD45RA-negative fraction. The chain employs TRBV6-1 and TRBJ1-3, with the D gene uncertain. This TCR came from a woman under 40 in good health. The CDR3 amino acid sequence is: CASTWSSGNTIYF. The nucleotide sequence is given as TGTGCCAGCACCTGGAGCTCTGGAAACACCATATATTTT.